What follows are 2 T cell receptor beta chains derived from one specimen sequenced in a study of blood T cells in healthy people across ages. Then a second PCR, running roughly 7 to 11 cycles, was carried out with a sample-barcoded 5' primer and a J-beta primer mix. TCRdb redid the calling of the 5' RACE reads with MiXCR, one entry per CDR3 protein. Among around 780,000 distinct CDR3 sequences, roughly 56% were seen once, and the ten largest hold 25% to 30%. The sample was blood. The receptors were gathered from a man aged 35 to 55 in good health.

The chain recombines TRBV11-3 with TRBJ2-4; TRBD2 aligns across 13 bases. The J call may be incorrect, as the DNA end agrees better with TRBJ2-7. Germline V lookup: CDR1 SGHNT, CDR2 YENEEA. The CDR3 is made up of 19 amino acids. The CDR3: CASSFFTGLAGANPAEQYF. In DNA form, the CDR3 reads TGTGCCAGCAGCTTTTTTACCGGACTAGCGGGAGCTAATCCAGCCGAGCAGTACTTC.

The CDR3 DNA reads as TGTGCCAGCAGTGGCGCTGGGACGGCCAACGTCCTGACTTTC. It specifies CASSGAGTANVLTF. The chain links TRBV6-5 to TRBJ2-6; D may correspond to TRBD1 or TRBD2 (5 bases each). The V gene's germline CDR1 is MNHEY and CDR2 SVGAGI. Trimming stripped 5 bases from V and 6 bases from J, with 11 bases between. The CDR3 contains 14 residues.